One and the same sample provided the 28 T cell receptor beta chains below, sequenced in a study of sequential checkpoint blockade in melanoma. Sequencing was performed with immunoSEQ multiplex PCR; in TCRdb, only in-frame clones are kept and a portion is missing. The sample has about 10,000 clones; roughly 72% are singletons. Indicated treatment: randomized to nivolumab then ipilimumab (arm A) or the reverse (arm B). The source material was CD8+ T cells sorted from blood (inferred from file names), sampled from a patient given nivolumab and ipilimumab in sequence. Receptors originate from a human donor with melanoma.

The rearrangement uses TRBV4-3 and TRBJ1-1, with D possibly matching TRBD1 (6 bases). Trimming pared 1 base from V and 5 bases from J, leaving 14 bases between. This CDR3 spans 15 amino acids. CDR1 LGHNA and CDR2 YSLEER come from the germline V gene. DNA for the CDR3: TGCGCCAGCAGCCAAGGGGCGGGGGCAGGGACTGAAGCTTTCTTT. Translation: CASSQGAGAGTEAFF.

The chain recombines TRBV4-2 with TRBJ1-6; D unclear. The V and J ends lost 4 bases and 9 bases respectively, with 16 bases between them. The germline CDR1 and CDR2 sequences are LGHNA and YNFKEQ. This CDR3 region has 15 residues. The CDR3 region has the DNA TGTGCCAGCAGCCCCGAAAGCGGGTTAGGTTCACCCCTCCACTTT. This encodes CASSPESGLGSPLHF.

The chain is built from TRBV29-1 and TRBJ1-2; D is possibly TRBD1 (5 bases). CDR1 and CDR2 from the germline V gene are SQVTM and ANQGSEA. The CDR3 contains 12 residues. CDR3 amino acids: CTGGGEGYGYTF. CDR3 in DNA: TGCACCGGGGGAGGGGAGGGCTATGGCTACACCTTC.

This clone turned up a few times. The chain links TRBV5-8 to TRBJ2-7, with TRBD1 matching 10 bases. V trimming: 4 bases; J trimming: 2 bases; junction bases outside the gene matches: 6. Germline V gene data show CDR1 as SGHTS and CDR2 as YDEGEE. The CDR3 covers 15 residues. For the CDR3, the DNA is TGTGCCAGCAGCCAAGATGGGACAGGGGCCTACGAGCAGTACTTC. Translating it yields CASSQDGTGAYEQYF.

This chain connects TRBV19 to TRBJ2-5; 10 bases fit TRBD2. The J call may be mistaken, given a closer DNA end match to TRBJ2-7. The CDR3 runs 15 residues. The germline V gene encodes CDR1 LNHDA and CDR2 SQIVND (reference sequence). The CDR3 reads CASSIASSGGGEQYF. Written as DNA, the CDR3 is TGTGCCAGTAGTATCGCGTCTAGCGGGGGCGGCGAGCAGTACTTC.

The rearrangement links TRBV6-6 to TRBJ1-5; D is perhaps TRBD1 (5 bases). Deletions cut 5 bases from V and 4 bases from J, with 15 bases between. Germline CDR1 MNHNY, CDR2 SVGAGI (reference sequence). The CDR3 runs 15 residues. This CDR3 reads CASSDTGRGNQPQHF. The CDR3 DNA reads as TGTGCCAGCAGTGACACGGGGCGGGGGAATCAGCCCCAGCATTTT.

The J gene is TRBJ2-7, the V gene TRBV5-5; weak D call: TRBD1 (5 bases). V was pared by 7 bases and J by 0 bases, with 8 bases between. CDR1 is SGHKS and CDR2 is YYEKEE in the germline V gene (reference sequence). CDR3 length: 12 residues. The CDR3 coding sequence is TGTGCCAGCGGACATATCTCCTACGAGCAGTACTTC. This gives the protein CASGHISYEQYF.

The V and J genes are TRBV5-4 and TRBJ1-1, with 7 bases that match TRBD1. This CDR3 spans 14 amino acids. Germline V gene data show CDR1 as SGHNT and CDR2 as YYREEE (reference sequence). After removal of 0 bases from V and 11 bases from J, the junction contained 10 bases not matched to a gene. The CDR3, as DNA: TGTGCCAGCAGCTTGGACAGGGGTATGAGCGAGGCTTTCTTT. Amino acids: CASSLDRGMSEAFF.

This clone was recorded a few times. CDR3 coding DNA: TGTGCCAGCAGCCCGGGGGTCCAGGTCTCCTACGAGCAGTACTTC. Translating gives CASSPGVQVSYEQYF. The chain uses TRBV7-6 and TRBJ2-7; tentatively, D is TRBD2 (6 bases). Per germline, CDR1 SGHVS and CDR2 FNYEAQ. V lost 5 bases, J lost 0 bases, and 14 bases lay in between. This CDR3 is built from 15 residues. Complete variable domain (other parts from reference TRBV7-6 and TRBJ2-7): GAGVSQSPRYKVTKRGQDVALRCDPISGHVSLYWYRQALGQGPEFLTYFNYEAQQDKSGLPNDRFSAERPEGSISTLTIQRTEQRDSAMYRCASSPGVQVSYEQYFGPGTRLTVT.

This rearrangement joins TRBV28 to TRBJ1-1; TRBD1 matches 7 bases. The CDR3 loop spans 14 amino acids. V lost 5 bases, J lost 1 base, and 4 bases stayed unmatched. Germline CDR1 and CDR2: MDHEN and SYDVKM. CDR3 loop: CASSPDRENTEAFF. In DNA form, the CDR3 reads TGTGCCAGCAGTCCAGACAGGGAGAACACTGAAGCTTTCTTT.

The chain recombines TRBV27 with TRBJ2-6; D gene uncertain. V was trimmed by 3 bases and J by 2 bases, leaving 5 bases between them. CDR1 is MNHEY, CDR2 SMNVEV, per germline (reference sequence). The CDR3 has 14 amino acids. Written as DNA, the CDR3 is TGTGCCAGCAGTTTCAGCGCTGGGGCCAACGTCCTGACTTTC. Translation gives CASSFSAGANVLTF.

J is TRBJ1-5 and V is TRBV5-6; D call uncertain. V lost 3 bases and J lost 2, with 15 bases in between. CDR1 and CDR2 from the germline V gene are SGHDT and YYEEEE. This CDR3 comprises 16 residues. CDR3 amino acids: CASSSEGGWGNQPQHF. CDR3 in DNA: TGTGCCAGCAGCTCCGAAGGCGGTTGGGGCAATCAGCCCCAGCATTTT.

The rearrangement uses TRBV2 and TRBJ2-7; D not certain. The CDR3 spans 13 residues. CDR1 SNHLY and CDR2 FYNNEI come from the germline V gene. V was trimmed by 5 bases and J by 0 bases, leaving 8 bases between them. The CDR3 reads CASSYSDSYEQYF. In DNA, the CDR3 is TGTGCCAGCAGTTACTCTGACTCCTACGAGCAGTACTTC.

V and J are TRBV29-1 and TRBJ1-1, with no clear D. Germline V gives CDR1 SQVTM, CDR2 ANQGSEA. The CDR3 runs to 12 residues. The V and J ends lost 2 bases and 8 bases respectively, with 12 bases between them. CDR3 DNA sequence: TGCAGCGTTGAACGAGAGTTGGGCGAAGCTTTCTTT. Translation: CSVERELGEAFF.

This clone is a singleton in its sample. V is TRBV9 and J is TRBJ2-6, with a weak D call TRBD2 (6 bases). The CDR3 extends over 15 amino acids. CDR1 is SGDLS, CDR2 YYNGEE, per germline. V dropped 1 base and J dropped 4 bases, with 9 bases sitting between them. CDR3 loop: CASSVRDSGANVLTF. The CDR3 bases are TGTGCCAGCAGCGTAAGGGACTCGGGGGCCAACGTCCTGACTTTC. The variable domain in full, with the rest retrieved from reference TRBV9 and TRBJ2-6, is DSGVTQTPKHLITATGQRVTLRCSPRSGDLSVYWYQQSLDQGLQFLIQYYNGEERAKGNILERFSAQQFPDLHSELNLSSLELGDSALYFCASSVRDSGANVLTFGAGSRLTVL.

The chain carries TRBV7-2 and TRBJ1-4; no definite D call. CDR1 is SGHTA, CDR2 FQGNSA, per germline. The V end was cut by 2 bases, the J end by 6 bases, with 16 bases between. The CDR3 is 16 residues long. The CDR3 loop is CASSLISRMADEKLFF. The CDR3 DNA is TGTGCCAGCAGCTTAATATCGCGGATGGCGGATGAAAAACTGTTTTTT.

The rearrangement links TRBV28 to TRBJ2-5; 8 bases fit TRBD1. Gene TRBJ2-7 matches the end of the DNA better, so the J call may be wrong. The CDR3 has 15 amino acids. CDR1 MDHEN and CDR2 SYDVKM come from the germline V gene. The CDR3 sequence: CASSFGAGGRYEQYF. The CDR3 DNA sequence: TGTGCCAGCAGTTTCGGGGCAGGGGGCCGCTACGAGCAGTACTTC.

This clone was seen only once. This CDR3 reads CASSKEGEKLFF. DNA of the CDR3: TGTGCCAGCAGCAAAGAGGGTGAAAAACTGTTTTTT. This chain links TRBV13 with TRBJ1-4, with D unclear. Germline loops: CDR1 PRHDT, CDR2 FYEKMQ (reference sequence). Deletions cut 5 bases from V and 7 bases from J, with 8 bases between. This CDR3 is built from 12 residues.

This chain links TRBV11-2 with TRBJ2-1; no reliable D call. The CDR3 runs 13 residues. Per germline, CDR1 SGHAT and CDR2 FQNNGV. V lost 0 bases and J 6 bases, leaving 6 bases between the germline ends. The DNA for the CDR3 is TGTGCCAGCAGCTTAGATCACGGCAATGAGCAGTTCTTC. As protein: CASSLDHGNEQFF.

The V call is TRBV5-6, the J call TRBJ2-7, with 8 positions matching TRBD1. Germline-derived CDR1 and CDR2 are SGHDT and YYEEEE. Losses at the gene ends were 4 bases for V and 3 bases for J; bases not matched to a gene: 6. The CDR3 totals 14 residues. CDR3 sequence: CASSPGQGSYEQYF. The CDR3 DNA is TGTGCCAGCAGCCCAGGACAGGGTAGCTACGAGCAGTACTTC.

This clone was counted a single time. V is TRBV4-3 and J is TRBJ2-7; D may be TRBD1 (7 bases). CDR1 is LGHNA, CDR2 YSLEER, per germline. V lost 0 bases, J lost 8 bases, and 26 bases lay in between. This CDR3 has 18 amino acids. The CDR3 spells CASSQDRDSGPREGKQYF. In nucleotides, the CDR3 is TGCGCCAGCAGCCAAGATCGGGACAGCGGGCCCCGCGAGGGGAAGCAGTACTTC.

This chain's CDR3 is CASSLILMNSPLHF. CDR3 sequence (DNA): TGTGCCAGCAGCTTAATCCTTATGAATTCACCCCTCCACTTT. This sequence joins TRBV7-9 and TRBJ1-6; the D is unclear. V lost 2 bases and J lost 7, with 9 bases in between. The germline CDR1 and CDR2 sequences are SEHNR and FQNEAQ (reference sequence). The CDR3 covers 14 residues.

The CDR3 sequence: CASSQDRVGFPLYEQYF. Here the CDR3 DNA reads TGTGCCAGCAGCCAAGACAGGGTTGGCTTTCCCCTTTACGAGCAGTACTTC. The V call is TRBV14, the J call TRBJ2-7; a weak D match, TRBD1 (5 bases). Germline loops: CDR1 SGHDN, CDR2 FVKESK. Trimming left V 0 bases short and J 4 bases short, with 19 bases between. This CDR3 spans 17 amino acids.

The gene calls are TRBV6-4 and TRBJ1-6, with D tentatively TRBD1 (5 bases). V lost 6 bases and J 3 bases, leaving 12 bases between the germline ends. From germline, CDR1 is MRHNA and CDR2 SNTAGT. This CDR3 contains 15 residues. CDR3 bases: TGTGCCAGCAGAGAAGACAGCCACTATAATTCACCCCTCCACTTT. This translates into CASREDSHYNSPLHF.

This rearrangement joins TRBV27 to TRBJ1-1, with no clear D. The germline V gene encodes CDR1 MNHEY and CDR2 SMNVEV (reference sequence). Trimming stripped 3 bases from V and 0 bases from J, with 11 bases between. The CDR3 runs 15 residues. The DNA of the CDR3 is TGTGCCAGCAGTTTTGGGCAGCCCCTGAACACTGAAGCTTTCTTT. Amino acid sequence: CASSFGQPLNTEAFF.

This chain joins TRBV7-2 and TRBJ2-7; D uncertain. The CDR3 is 12 residues long. V was cut by 6 bases and J by 2 bases, with 8 bases left in between. Germline values: CDR1 SGHTA, CDR2 FQGNSA. CDR3 DNA sequence: TGTGCCAGCAGTCGTCTAGCCTACGAGCAGTACTTC. Amino acids: CASSRLAYEQYF.

J is TRBJ1-5 and V is TRBV27, with no clear D. The V and J ends lost 3 bases and 0 bases respectively, with 9 bases between them. This CDR3 has 15 amino acids. From germline, CDR1 is MNHEY and CDR2 SMNVEV (reference sequence). This CDR3 is CASSLTPYSNQPQHF. The CDR3 DNA follows: TGTGCCAGCAGTTTGACACCTTATAGCAATCAGCCCCAGCATTTT.

In its sample, this clone was seen a few times. The gene calls are TRBV4-3 and TRBJ2-7, with 7 positions matching TRBD1. Germline CDR1 is LGHNA and CDR2 is YSLEER. Losses at the gene ends were 3 bases for V and 5 bases for J; bases not matched to a gene: 7. The CDR3 contains 14 residues. CDR3 protein: CASSQLRGQNEQYF. CDR3 bases: TGCGCCAGCAGCCAGTTGAGGGGGCAGAACGAGCAGTACTTC.